The rows below give T cell receptor beta chains drawn from one sample of a study of blood T cell repertoires in COVID-19. Measured with immunoSEQ multiplex PCR; TCRdb has only the in-frame clones, and not every one. The table has 200,000 to 300,000 clones, 80% to 85% seen once. Sequencing input: peripheral blood. The receptors originated from a man between 60 and 75 years old with acute or convalescent COVID-19. CDR3s include the opening cysteine and the closing phenylalanine or tryptophan. A D gene is named only where the DNA matches it firmly. Clone size is given for some rows only: seen once, a few or many times, or a class if the clone is expanded.

v_gene	d_gene	abundance	j_gene	CDR3aa	CDR3nt
TRBV28	TRBD2	.	TRBJ2-1	CASSRPSGRAHVEQFF	TGTGCCAGCAGTCGACCTAGCGGGAGGGCCCACGTTGAGCAGTTCTTC
TRBV5-4	TRBD1	.	TRBJ2-7	CASSRTGTGGLYEQYF	TGTGCCAGCAGTCGTACCGGGACAGGGGGCCTCTACGAGCAGTACTTC
TRBV20-1	TRBD2	.	TRBJ2-7	CSASGTGGRVYEQYF	TGCAGTGCTAGTGGTACTGGTGGGAGGGTCTACGAGCAGTACTTC
TRBV7-8	.	once	TRBJ1-6	CASSPQGMLLHF	TGTGCCAGCAGCCCGCAGGGCATGCTCCTCCACTTT
TRBV5-1	.	few	TRBJ2-7	CASSTFGGTYEQYF	TGCGCCAGCAGCACCTTTGGAGGAACCTACGAGCAGTACTTC
TRBV7-9	TRBD1	.	TRBJ1-2	CASSLRGGTYGYTF	TGTGCCAGCAGCTTGAGAGGGGGCACCTATGGCTACACCTTC
TRBV19	TRBD1	.	TRBJ1-3	CASSIRTGLTGNTIYF	TGTGCCAGTAGTATAAGGACAGGGTTGACTGGAAACACCATATATTTT
TRBV24-1	TRBD1	few	TRBJ2-1	CATQPTGQAGNEQFF	TGTGCCACTCAACCCACCGGACAGGCGGGTAATGAGCAGTTCTTC
TRBV10-3	.	.	TRBJ2-1	CAISEKLASNEQFF	TGTGCCATCAGTGAGAAGCTAGCGAGCAATGAGCAGTTCTTC
TRBV27	TRBD1	.	TRBJ1-1	CASSHAQGARGTEAFF	TGTGCCAGCAGCCACGCGCAGGGGGCGCGGGGCACTGAAGCTTTCTTT
TRBV20-1	TRBD2	once	TRBJ2-7	CSASSGREYEQYF	TGCAGTGCTAGTAGCGGGAGGGAGTACGAGCAGTACTTC
TRBV27	.	.	TRBJ2-7	CASSLSMTGQRYEQYF	TGTGCCAGCAGTTTATCGATGACAGGCCAACGTTACGAGCAGTACTTC
TRBV28	TRBD2	.	TRBJ2-3	CASSFAGGRGDTQYF	TGTGCCAGCAGTTTTGCGGGGGGCAGGGGTGATACGCAGTATTTT
TRBV6-2/TRBV6-3	.	.	TRBJ1-2	CASSYSGAYGYTF	TGTGCCAGCAGTTACTCGGGGGCCTATGGCTACACCTTC
TRBV7-9	.	few	TRBJ2-7	CASSVDSSVQYF	TGTGCCAGCAGCGTAGACTCGTCCGTGCAGTACTTC
TRBV6-2/TRBV6-3	TRBD1	.	TRBJ1-1	CASSPGTGGFGNGEAFF	TGTGCCAGCAGCCCCGGGACAGGGGGCTTTGGAAACGGTGAAGCTTTCTTT
TRBV19	TRBD1	.	TRBJ1-5	CASSGDRTQGPQHF	TGTGCCAGTAGTGGGGACAGGACACAGGGGCCCCAGCATTTT
TRBV6-5	.	.	TRBJ1-1	CASTRVRGGTEAFF	TGTGCCAGCACGAGGGTTCGGGGGGGGACTGAAGCTTTCTTT
TRBV4-2	.	.	TRBJ1-2	CASSQGIPQTGYGYTF	TGTGCCAGCAGCCAAGGAATCCCCCAGACAGGCTATGGCTACACCTTC
TRBV7-3	TRBD2	.	TRBJ2-3	CASSSTGLAGDTQYF	TGTGCCAGCAGCTCTACTGGACTAGCGGGAGATACGCAGTATTTT